A selection of T cell receptor beta chains follows, all from one sample in a study of blood T cell repertoires in COVID-19. Profiled with immunoSEQ multiplex PCR; TCRdb holds only in-frame clones, not every one. Of about 240,000 clones listed, more than 85% are singletons. Source material: peripheral blood. The origin of the receptors is a woman in her 70s with active or convalescent COVID-19. The CDR3 runs from the conserved cysteine through the conserved F or W. Fields, in order: clone size, V gene, D gene, J gene, CDR3 protein, CDR3 DNA. D genes are given only for firm matches. Some rows have no size entry. The others give once, few or many, or a class for an expanded clone.

NA	TRBV6-1	TRBD1	TRBJ1-1	CASSENRGDTEAFF	TGTGCCAGCAGTGAGAACAGGGGTGACACTGAAGCTTTCTTT
NA	TRBV6-5	NA	TRBJ2-5	CASAREKKETQYF	TGTGCCAGCGCCCGGGAAAAGAAAGAGACCCAGTACTTC
once	TRBV16	NA	TRBJ1-6	CASSPQETRSSPLHF	TGTGCCAGCAGCCCCCAAGAAACTCGGAGTTCACCCCTCCACTTT
NA	TRBV24-1	TRBD1	TRBJ1-5	CATSDRRQGFGQPQHF	TGTGCCACCAGTGATCGGCGACAGGGCTTCGGTCAGCCCCAGCATTTT
few	TRBV4-3	TRBD2	TRBJ2-7	CASSLGVAGVYEQYF	TGCGCCAGCAGCCTCGGGGTAGCGGGGGTCTACGAGCAGTACTTC
NA	TRBV9	NA	TRBJ2-1	CASNSGFLYNEQFF	TGTGCCAGCAACTCAGGCTTCCTATACAATGAGCAGTTCTTC
NA	TRBV11-2	TRBD1	TRBJ2-1	CASSLGAGQGNEQFF	TGTGCCAGCAGCTTAGGGGCGGGACAGGGCAATGAGCAGTTCTTC
NA	TRBV7-3	NA	TRBJ1-6	CASSLQGFYASPLHF	TGTGCCAGCAGCTTGCAGGGGTTTTACGCTTCACCCCTCCACTTT
NA	TRBV5-8	TRBD1	TRBJ1-5	CASSLIVNTGASNQPQHF	TGTGCCAGCAGCTTGATCGTAAATACAGGGGCCAGCAATCAGCCCCAGCATTTT
NA	TRBV5-1	TRBD1	TRBJ1-2	CASSLESGQVGGYTF	TGCGCCAGCAGCTTGGAGTCGGGACAGGTGGGTGGCTACACCTTC
NA	TRBV7-9	TRBD1	TRBJ1-2	CASRPPRQGAKYGYTF	TGTGCCAGCAGACCCCCCCGACAGGGAGCCAAGTATGGCTACACCTTC
few	TRBV5-8	NA	TRBJ1-6	CASSSRALNSPLHF	TGTGCCAGCAGCTCCAGGGCCCTTAATTCACCCCTCCACTTT
NA	TRBV18	NA	TRBJ2-6	CASSLADSGANVLTF	TGTGCCAGCTCACTGGCTGACTCTGGGGCCAACGTCCTGACTTTC
NA	TRBV6-6	NA	TRBJ1-4	CASRPGTTSLGKLFF	TGTGCCAGCAGGCCGGGGACAACCTCACTAGGAAAACTGTTTTTT
NA	TRBV5-1	TRBD2	TRBJ2-2	CASSFGLAGTGELFF	TGCGCCAGCAGCTTCGGACTAGCGGGGACCGGGGAGCTGTTTTTT
once	TRBV5-1	TRBD1	TRBJ2-2	CASSLSPQTGKQTGELFF	TGCGCCAGCAGCTTGTCCCCTCAGACAGGGAAACAAACCGGGGAGCTGTTTTTT
NA	TRBV5-6	NA	TRBJ2-7	CASSLWQDYEQYF	TGTGCCAGCAGCTTGTGGCAAGACTACGAGCAGTACTTC
NA	TRBV4-3	NA	TRBJ2-5	CASSHTGGEGETQYF	TGCGCCAGCAGCCATACAGGGGGGGAAGGAGAGACCCAGTACTTC
NA	TRBV6-5	NA	TRBJ1-2	CASSYIGYGYTF	TGTGCCAGCAGTTACATCGGGTATGGCTACACCTTC
NA	TRBV9	NA	TRBJ1-3	CASGRGSGNTIYF	TGTGCCAGCGGCAGGGGATCTGGAAACACCATATATTTT
NA	TRBV6-2/TRBV6-3	NA	TRBJ2-2	CASSSSGGAGELFF	TGTGCCAGCAGTTCGTCCGGAGGGGCGGGGGAGCTGTTTTTT
NA	TRBV7-2	TRBD1	TRBJ2-7	CASTPGGADYEQYF	TGTGCCAGCACCCCAGGGGGCGCTGATTACGAGCAGTACTTC
NA	TRBV12-3/TRBV12-4	NA	TRBJ2-7	CASSPPGGYEQYF	TGTGCCAGCAGTCCCCCCGGAGGCTACGAGCAGTACTTC
NA	TRBV20-1	NA	TRBJ2-1	CSASANEQFF	TGCAGTGCTAGTGCTAATGAGCAGTTCTTC
NA	TRBV18	NA	TRBJ2-7	CASSHGEHSYEQYF	TGTGCCAGCTCCCACGGGGAGCATTCCTACGAGCAGTACTTC
NA	TRBV5-1	TRBD1	TRBJ2-4	CASSLEVTGKNIQYF	TGCGCCAGCAGCTTGGAGGTGACAGGGAAAAACATTCAGTACTTC
NA	TRBV19	NA	TRBJ2-7	CASRGPQGREQYF	TGTGCCAGTAGGGGCCCACAGGGCCGCGAGCAGTACTTC
NA	TRBV7-9	NA	TRBJ2-5	CASSSLTGQETQYF	TGTGCCAGCAGCTCCTTGACAGGTCAAGAGACCCAGTACTTC
NA	TRBV18	NA	TRBJ1-1	CASSPLGARDTEAFF	TGTGCCAGCTCACCACTGGGGGCGCGGGACACTGAAGCTTTCTTT
few	TRBV12-5	TRBD2	TRBJ2-7	CASLDPSGAFF	TGTGCTAGCCTTGACCCTAGCGGAGCCTTCTTC
NA	TRBV9	NA	TRBJ2-7	CASSTGGSRGYEQYF	TGTGCCAGCAGTACCGGCGGCTCCCGTGGGTACGAGCAGTACTTC
NA	TRBV10-2	TRBD2	TRBJ2-7	CASSGRLAGIQSYEQYF	TGCGCCAGCAGTGGAAGACTAGCGGGGATTCAGTCCTACGAGCAGTACTTC
NA	TRBV13	TRBD2	TRBJ2-3	CASSPRGASGFPRADTQYF	TGTGCCAGCAGTCCTCGGGGGGCTAGCGGGTTTCCCCGGGCAGATACGCAGTATTTT
NA	TRBV24-1	NA	TRBJ2-5	CATSGRGSKETQYF	TGTGCCACCAGTGGCCGAGGCTCTAAAGAGACCCAGTACTTC
once	TRBV15	NA	TRBJ1-2	CATSSGRGELYGYTF	TGTGCCACCAGCAGTGGTCGGGGGGAGCTTTATGGCTACACCTTC
NA	TRBV6-5	NA	TRBJ1-3	CASSPPGSAGNTIYF	TGTGCCAGCAGCCCCCCCGGGAGTGCTGGAAACACCATATATTTT
NA	TRBV6-4	TRBD1	TRBJ2-2	CASKLEGQGNTGELFF	TGTGCCAGCAAACTGGAGGGACAGGGAAACACCGGGGAGCTGTTTTTT
NA	TRBV4-2	TRBD2	TRBJ2-3	CASSQVSSGGTDTQYF	TGTGCCAGCAGCCAAGTATCTAGCGGGGGCACAGATACGCAGTATTTT